The TCR beta chain described here comes from a study of blood T cell repertoires in COVID-19. Study information: Both acute and convalescent COVID-19 samples were obtained from the United States, Italy and Spain. T cells, B-cell-depleted T cells, or PBMCs provided the cDNA or gDNA that served as material.

Followed over time, Seattle patients had been enrolled while infection was active. Per the study methods: Reference gene primer amplification yielded estimated nucleated cell counts. Profiled with immunoSEQ multiplex PCR; TCRdb holds only in-frame clones, not every one. V and J calls and clone size follow that table, whereas D and trimming were derived from the DNA. The sample comprises around 260,000 clones, roughly 86% of which are singletons, and over 5% rests with the top ten. Material: peripheral blood. The clonotype originates from a woman aged 55-75 years with COVID-19, enrolled during active disease.

Here the CDR3 DNA reads TGTGCCACCAGTGATCCCCTGGGAGGGGATGGGGTTCAAGAGACCCAGTACTTC. This sequence encodes CATSDPLGGDGVQETQYF. This chain uses TRBV24-1 with TRBJ2-5; 7 bases are shared with TRBD2. The CDR3 loop spans 18 amino acids. J was trimmed by 2 bases and V by 3 bases; bases with no gene match: 14. The V gene's germline CDR1 is KGHDR and CDR2 SFDVKD.